The present entry profiles one T cell receptor beta chain with its context. Its antigen is not identified. CDR1 and CDR2 from the germline V gene are SGHRS and YFSETQ. V gave up 7 bases and J gave up 4 bases; unmatched junction bases: 7. CDR3 size: 15 residues. Sequencing was performed with immunoSEQ multiplex PCR; in TCRdb, only in-frame clones are kept and a portion is missing. The data contain tens of thousands of clones, roughly nine tenths of them seen just once; the ten biggest clones take up more than 0.4%. These data belong to a study of OX40 agonist ivuxolimab in advanced cancers. The study, taken as a whole, reports: Nonresponders included some who also had low normalized T-cell clonal expansion. CD8+ T cells averaged more expanded clones than CD4+.

If patients had autoimmune disease history or systemic immunosuppression, they were excluded. The sampling schedule covered blood at baseline, cycle 4 day 1, and cycle 7 day 1. V and J are TRBV5-1 and TRBJ2-3, with 12 bases lining up with TRBD2. The sequenced sample was CD4+ or CD8+ T cells sorted from blood, obtained in a trial of the OX40 agonist ivuxolimab. The TCR sequence derives from an adult with an advanced solid tumor such as melanoma, head and neck, liver or kidney cancer. CDR3 in DNA: TGCGCCAGCGGACTAGCGGGGACAGTCTCAGATACGCAGTATTTT. Translated, it gives CASGLAGTVSDTQYF.